These 31 T cell receptor beta chains originate from one sample sequenced in a study of blood T cell repertoires in COVID-19 (dated by TCRdb to 2018 to 2020). Library preparation employed the immunoSEQ multiplex PCR assay. TCRdb mirrors the immuneACCESS table, restricted to in-frame sequences. Some clones are absent from its copies; in checked studies, under half trace to an unresolved V gene, and the reason for the others is unknown. Recorded for this sample are approximately 110,000 clones; about nine tenths of them occurred a single time. The biggest ten clones account for under 5% of the sample. Sequences were obtained from peripheral blood. The receptors stem from a middle-aged man with acute or convalescent COVID-19.

This clone has only one observation. The chain is built from TRBV7-2 and TRBJ2-1; TRBD2 matches at 7 bases. The CDR3 spans 16 residues. The ends lost 0 bases at V and 4 bases at J; junction bases unmatched: 6. The germline V gene encodes CDR1 SGHTA and CDR2 FQGNSA. CDR3 amino acids: CASSLARSGVYNEQFF. CDR3 coding DNA: TGTGCCAGCAGCTTAGCTCGGAGCGGGGTTTACAATGAGCAGTTCTTC.

The V gene is TRBV14, the J gene TRBJ1-1; D remains ambiguous. The CDR3 sequence is 16 residues long. The germline V gene has CDR1 SGHDN and CDR2 FVKESK. The V and J ends lost 0 bases and 1 base respectively, with 12 bases between them. The chain's CDR3 is CASSQDASWRNTEAFF. CDR3 DNA sequence: TGTGCCAGCAGCCAAGATGCTTCGTGGAGGAACACTGAAGCTTTCTTT.

The chain couples TRBV3-1 (or the pseudogene TRBV3-2) to TRBJ1-1; 12 bases align to TRBD1. The germline V gene has CDR1 LGHDT and CDR2 YNNKEL (reference sequence). V shed 4 bases and J 0 bases; nucleotides not matched to a gene: 3. The CDR3 is 16 residues long. CDR3 sequence: CASSPRDRGLNTEAFF. The CDR3 nucleotides read TGTGCCAGCAGCCCCCGGGACAGGGGGCTGAACACTGAAGCTTTCTTT.

The V and J genes are TRBV3-1 (or the pseudogene TRBV3-2) and TRBJ1-2; TRBD1 might be the D (6 bases). Per germline, CDR1 LGHDT and CDR2 YNNKEL (reference sequence). The CDR3 runs 15 residues. V was pared by 4 bases and J by 0 bases, with 12 bases between. The chain's CDR3 is CASSPPDRANYGYTF. The CDR3 DNA follows: TGTGCCAGCAGCCCTCCGGACAGAGCTAACTATGGCTACACCTTC.

The chain combines TRBV5-6 with TRBJ1-4; the D gene is possibly TRBD1 (5 bases). Germline V gene data show CDR1 as SGHDT and CDR2 as YYEEEE. This CDR3 is 17 amino acids long. V dropped 5 bases and J dropped 3 bases, with 20 bases sitting between them. DNA for the CDR3: TGTGCCAGCAGTTCCTCAGGGATGGTAACAGCTAATGAAAAACTGTTTTTT. This codes for CASSSSGMVTANEKLFF.

This clone occurred once. The chain uses TRBV3-1 (or the pseudogene TRBV3-2) and TRBJ2-5, with 10 bases aligning to TRBD2. The CDR3 runs to 18 residues. The germline gives CDR1 LGHDT, CDR2 YNNKEL (reference sequence). The J segment lost 2 bases and the V segment lost 1 base, leaving 10 bases of the junction unmatched. CDR3 DNA sequence: TGTGCCAGCAGCCAAGGTTTTTCGTCTAGCGGGAGTCAAGAGACCCAGTACTTC. Its translation: CASSQGFSSSGSQETQYF.

V gene TRBV2 combines with J gene TRBJ2-1, with D unclear. This CDR3 region has 14 residues. The V end lost 8 bases, the J end lost 8 bases, and 19 bases lay between the germline ends. From germline, CDR1 is SNHLY and CDR2 FYNNEI. CDR3: CASPRQEYDYEQFF. In DNA form, the CDR3 reads TGTGCCAGCCCTCGGCAGGAATATGATTATGAGCAGTTCTTC.

About this clone: The sample has other DNA sequences that encode this CDR3 too. The V gene is TRBV4-3, the J gene TRBJ2-5; D is possibly TRBD1 (5 bases). The CDR3 loop spans 15 amino acids. Deletions cut 1 base from V and 5 bases from J, with 14 bases between. Germline V gene sequence: CDR1 LGHNA, CDR2 YSLEER. The CDR3: CASSQVPGLRETQYF. The CDR3 nucleotides read TGCGCCAGCAGCCAAGTACCAGGGCTCAGGGAGACCCAGTACTTC.

The chain joins TRBV13 to TRBJ2-7; perhaps TRBD2 as D (6 bases). V was trimmed by 3 bases and J by 3 bases, leaving 12 bases between them. CDR3 length: 14 amino acids. Germline values: CDR1 PRHDT, CDR2 FYEKMQ (reference sequence). This chain's CDR3 is CASSFGTDIYEQYF. The CDR3 nucleotides are TGTGCCAGCAGCTTCGGGACTGACATCTACGAGCAGTACTTC. Drawing the rest from reference TRBV13 and TRBJ2-7, the complete variable domain is AAGVIQSPRHLIKEKRETATLKCYPIPRHDTVYWYQQGPGQDPQFLISFYEKMQSDKGSIPDRFSAQQFSDYHSELNMSSLELGDSALYFCASSFGTDIYEQYFGPGTRLTVT.

The gene calls are TRBV11-3 and TRBJ2-1; D gene uncertain. V shed 2 bases and J shed 3 bases, with 11 bases lying between them. Germline V gene data show CDR1 as SGHNT and CDR2 as YENEEA. The CDR3 runs 15 residues. The CDR3 loop reads CASSLRFSYYNEQFF. In nucleotides, the CDR3 is TGTGCCAGCAGCTTACGGTTTTCCTACTACAATGAGCAGTTCTTC.

The V gene is TRBV23-1, the J gene TRBJ2-7, with D unclear. TRBV23-1 is classed as an ORF, of uncertain function. The germline V and J ends were trimmed by 1 base and 0 bases, with 13 bases remaining between them. The CDR3 loop spans 16 amino acids. The CDR3 bases are TGCGCCAGCAGTCAATACGGATCGCAGGTCTCCTACGAGCAGTACTTC. Translating gives CASSQYGSQVSYEQYF.

V and J are TRBV30 and TRBJ1-4; 7 bases agree with TRBD1. CDR1 and CDR2 from the germline V gene are GTSNPN and SVGIG (reference sequence). This CDR3 region has 14 residues. Trimming removed 4 bases from V and 8 bases from J; junction bases left unmatched: 10. CDR3 protein: CAWNRQGVEEKLFF. In DNA, the CDR3 is TGTGCCTGGAATAGACAGGGAGTAGAGGAAAAACTGTTTTTT.

J is TRBJ1-6 and V is TRBV7-9; 7 bases match TRBD1. V trimming: 6 bases; J trimming: 6 bases; junction bases outside the gene matches: 5. The CDR3 runs to 14 residues. CDR1 and CDR2 (germline): SEHNR, FQNEAQ (reference sequence). CDR3 sequence (DNA): TGTGCCAGCAGTAGGACAGGAGTTAATTCACCCCTCCACTTT. The encoded protein is CASSRTGVNSPLHF.

This chain joins TRBV19 and TRBJ1-5, with 9 bases aligning to TRBD1. The germline V gene has CDR1 LNHDA and CDR2 SQIVND (reference sequence). V lost 3 bases, J lost 0 bases, and 6 bases stayed unmatched. CDR3 length: 17 amino acids. This CDR3 is CASSIGDRAYSNQPQHF. DNA of the CDR3: TGTGCCAGTAGTATTGGGGACAGGGCGTATAGCAATCAGCCCCAGCATTTT.

The V gene is TRBV7-2, the J gene TRBJ2-1, with 11 bases aligning to TRBD2. V trimming: 5 bases; J trimming: 0 bases; junction bases outside the gene matches: 6. Germline CDR1 and CDR2: SGHTA and FQGNSA. The CDR3 runs 17 residues. This chain's CDR3 is CASSRRLAGSSYNEQFF. The CDR3 coding sequence is TGTGCCAGCAGCCGCAGACTAGCGGGGAGCTCCTACAATGAGCAGTTCTTC. Filled out from reference TRBV7-2 and TRBJ2-1, the complete variable domain reads GAGVSQSPSNKVTEKGKDVELRCDPISGHTALYWYRQSLGQGLEFLIYFQGNSAPDKSGLPSDRFSAERTGGSVSTLTIQRTQQEDSAVYLCASSRRLAGSSYNEQFFGPGTRLTVL.

V and J are TRBV6-6 and TRBJ2-1; D gene unclear. In germline, CDR1 is MNHNY, CDR2 SVGAGI (reference sequence). The ends were cut back, 5 bases at V and 8 bases at J, with 10 bases in the middle. The CDR3 length is 12 residues. The CDR3 nucleotides read TGTGCCAGCAGTAATTCCGCGGATGAGCAGTTCTTC. It codes for CASSNSADEQFF.

The V gene is TRBV6-5, the J gene TRBJ1-2; TRBD1 matches at 7 bases. This CDR3 contains 14 residues. J gave up 2 bases and V 4 bases, and 4 bases lay outside the gene matches. CDR1 is MNHEY and CDR2 is SVGAGI in the germline V gene. CDR3 region: CASSSGTDNYGYTF. CDR3 DNA: TGTGCCAGCAGTTCCGGGACAGACAACTATGGCTACACCTTC.

The chain's CDR3 is CASSLNRLAGAIGELFF. The CDR3 nucleotides are TGTGCCAGCAGCTTAAACCGACTAGCGGGAGCAATCGGGGAGCTGTTTTTT. This sequence joins TRBV11-2 and TRBJ2-2, with TRBD2 matching over 12 bases. Germline V gene lookup returns CDR1 SGHAT and CDR2 FQNNGV. The CDR3 has 17 amino acids. With V trimmed by 2 bases and J by 7 bases, 8 bases remained unmatched.

V gene TRBV2 combines with J gene TRBJ2-2, with 7 positions matching TRBD2. Losses at the gene ends were 7 bases for V and 6 bases for J; bases not matched to a gene: 8. CDR1 and CDR2 (germline): SNHLY, FYNNEI. The CDR3 extends over 14 amino acids. This CDR3 reads CASIRTRTAGELFF. CDR3 in DNA: TGTGCCAGCATCAGGACTAGAACGGCCGGGGAGCTGTTTTTT. The full variable domain, completed using reference TRBV2 and TRBJ2-2, is EPEVTQTPSHQVTQMGQEVILRCVPISNHLYFYWYRQILGQKVEFLVSFYNNEISEKSEIFDDQFSVERPDGSNFTLKIRSTKLEDSAMYFCASIRTRTAGELFFGEGSRLTVL.

This chain connects TRBV5-4 to TRBJ1-2; tentatively, D is TRBD1 (6 bases). In germline, CDR1 is SGHNT, CDR2 YYREEE (reference sequence). The CDR3 consists of 14 residues. The ends were cut back, 3 bases at V and 3 bases at J, with 12 bases in the middle. CDR3 residues: CASSSGRGDYGYTF. In DNA form, the CDR3 reads TGTGCCAGCAGCTCGGGGAGGGGGGACTATGGCTACACCTTC.

There are a few counts of this clone. V is TRBV15 and J is TRBJ2-7; D is undetermined. With 0 bases removed from V and 4 bases from J, the gap between germline ends came to 10 bases. The CDR3 covers 14 residues. Germline CDR1 is LNHNV and CDR2 is YYDKDF (reference sequence). In DNA, the CDR3 is TGTGCCACCAGCAGAGAGGGCGTACCGTACGAGCAGTACTTC. It codes for CATSREGVPYEQYF.

Here the CDR3 reads CASSPTGGAETQYF. The CDR3 DNA sequence: TGTGCCAGCAGCCCTACAGGGGGCGCAGAGACCCAGTACTTC. This chain joins TRBV3-1 (or the pseudogene TRBV3-2) and TRBJ2-5, with 9 bases lining up with TRBD1. Germline V gives CDR1 LGHDT, CDR2 YNNKEL (reference sequence). J gave up 4 bases and V 4 bases, and 4 bases lay outside the gene matches. This CDR3 comprises 14 residues.

This clone was counted a single time. V usage is TRBV30 and J usage is TRBJ2-7; D gene ambiguous. The CDR3 has 11 amino acids. The V and J ends lost 2 bases and 3 bases respectively, with 5 bases between them. Germline V gives CDR1 GTSNPN, CDR2 SVGIG (reference sequence). CDR3 DNA sequence: TGTGCCTGGAGTAACAGCTACGAGCAGTACTTC. It codes for CAWSNSYEQYF. The whole variable domain, remainder taken from reference TRBV30 and TRBJ2-7, is SQTIHQWPATLVQPVGSPLSLECTVEGTSNPNLYWYRQAAGRGLQLLFYSVGIGQISSEVPQNLSASRPQDRQFILSSKKLLLSDSGFYLCAWSNSYEQYFGPGTRLTVT.

V usage is TRBV9 and J usage is TRBJ1-6; possible D gene TRBD1, 6 bases. Germline V gene sequence: CDR1 SGDLS, CDR2 YYNGEE. The V gene lost 3 bases and the J gene lost 7 bases, with 11 bases spanning the gap. CDR3 length: 14 amino acids. In nucleotides, the CDR3 is TGTGCCAGCAGCGGACAGAGGGGGAATTCACCCCTCCACTTT. This encodes CASSGQRGNSPLHF. Looking up the rest from reference TRBV9 and TRBJ1-6 gives the full variable domain: DSGVTQTPKHLITATGQRVTLRCSPRSGDLSVYWYQQSLDQGLQFLIQYYNGEERAKGNILERFSAQQFPDLHSELNLSSLELGDSALYFCASSGQRGNSPLHFGNGTRLTVT.

This clone showed up just once. The V call is TRBV7-3, the J call TRBJ1-2, with 7 bases matching TRBD1. Trimming cost V 4 bases and J 4 bases; bases outside gene matches: 3. The CDR3 loop spans 13 amino acids. The germline V gene has CDR1 SGHTA and CDR2 FQGTGA. The CDR3 here is CASSSRQGYGYTF. CDR3 sequence (DNA): TGTGCCAGCAGCTCCCGACAGGGCTATGGCTACACCTTC.

Concerning this clone itself: This specimen includes other DNA sequences encoding the same CDR3. The chain has TRBV3-1 (or the pseudogene TRBV3-2) and TRBJ1-2; a weak D match, TRBD1 (5 bases). The germline V gene has CDR1 LGHDT and CDR2 YNNKEL (reference sequence). The V and J ends lost 0 bases and 7 bases respectively, with 12 bases between them. This CDR3 region has 14 residues. DNA of the CDR3: TGTGCCAGCAGCCAAGATTTGCAGGGCGGTGGCTACACCTTC. This translates into CASSQDLQGGGYTF.

V is TRBV5-1 and J is TRBJ2-3; TRBD2 matches at 7 bases. Germline V gene lookup returns CDR1 SGHRS and CDR2 YFSETQ. Trimming took 4 bases from V and 2 from J; bases not matched to a gene: 7. The CDR3 is made up of 15 amino acids. In DNA, the CDR3 is TGCGCCAGCAGCCCAGAGCGGGGACTCACAGATACGCAGTATTTT. It translates to CASSPERGLTDTQYF. Full variable domain (outside the CDR3, taken from reference TRBV5-1 and TRBJ2-3): KAGVTQTPRYLIKTRGQQVTLSCSPISGHRSVSWYQQTPGQGLQFLFEYFSETQRNKGNFPGRFSGRQFSNSRSEMNVSTLELGDSALYLCASSPERGLTDTQYFGPGTRLTVL.

This chain uses TRBV15 with TRBJ1-1, with no clear D. The CDR3 sequence is 15 residues long. V was pared by 3 bases and J by 1 base, with 12 bases between. The germline gives CDR1 LNHNV, CDR2 YYDKDF (reference sequence). The CDR3 nucleotides read TGTGCCACCAGCAGTGGTTTATCGAGGAACACTGAAGCTTTCTTT. It codes for CATSSGLSRNTEAFF.

The chain recombines TRBV19 with TRBJ1-5; 7 positions agree with TRBD1. This CDR3 has 15 residues. Germline V gene sequence: CDR1 LNHDA, CDR2 SQIVND (reference sequence). J lost 2 bases, V lost 10 bases, and 11 bases had no gene match. CDR3 sequence reads: CATTRQGTGNQPQHF. The CDR3 DNA reads TGTGCCACCACGCGACAGGGAACAGGCAATCAGCCCCAGCATTTT.

This clone was seen more than once but under ten times. This chain connects TRBV7-2 to TRBJ2-7; 7 positions agree with TRBD1. The germline CDR1 and CDR2 sequences are SGHTA and FQGNSA. The CDR3 spans 15 residues. Trimming cost V 2 bases and J 3 bases; bases outside gene matches: 7. The CDR3, as DNA: TGTGCCAGCAGCTTACGTCAGGGGGTTTTCTACGAGCAGTACTTC. Translation gives CASSLRQGVFYEQYF.

This sequence joins TRBV30 and TRBJ2-7, with D possibly TRBD1 on 6 matching bases. The CDR3 is 13 amino acids. Germline V lookup: CDR1 GTSNPN, CDR2 SVGIG (reference sequence). V was shortened by 7 bases and J by 10 bases, with 23 bases between the two germline ends. CDR3 bases: TGTGCCTACCGGGACAAGGGACCTACGAAACAGTACTTC. It specifies CAYRDKGPTKQYF. Combining the CDR3 with reference TRBV30 and TRBJ2-7 gives the whole variable domain SQTIHQWPATLVQPVGSPLSLECTVEGTSNPNLYWYRQAAGRGLQLLFYSVGIGQISSEVPQNLSASRPQDRQFILSSKKLLLSDSGFYLCAYRDKGPTKQYFGPGTRLTVT.